The entry below describes one TCR beta chain. Its specificity is unknown. This sample is drawn from a study of T cell responses to AZD1222 COVID-19 vaccine. Overall study results and limits: Among the donors, most were white British and more were female, and clonal diversity was possibly underestimated. Unmutated variant regions are reportedly targeted by nearly half of spike-specific TCRs. After two AZD1222 doses, spike-specific TCR breadth and depth rose versus day 0. Scientists sampled the repertoires only once the peak T cell response had passed.

Measured with immunoSEQ multiplex PCR; TCRdb has only the in-frame clones, and not every one. This table holds about 120,000 clones, 85% to 90% found once. The ends were cut back, 0 bases at V and 1 base at J, with 6 bases in the middle. The CDR3 is 14 residues long. From germline, CDR1 is LGHNA and CDR2 YNFKEQ. The chain employs TRBV4-2 and TRBJ1-1; D uncertain. Source: peripheral blood, taken on day 0 of AZD1222 vaccination. The sequence was obtained from an adult in good health. As DNA, the CDR3 is TGTGCCAGCAGCCAAGACCCCCAGAACACTGAAGCTTTCTTT. Translated: CASSQDPQNTEAFF.